Below, 18 T cell receptor beta chains from the same sample are listed, as sequenced in a study of early T cells in non-severe SARS-CoV-2 infection. TCRdb independently ran MiXCR on the 5' RACE reads; one entry per CDR3 protein. The sample holds some 87,000 distinct CDR3 sequences; 13% are singletons and the top ten take approximately 1.1%. The material sequenced was whole blood. The receptors shown here come from an adult who was a healthcare worker with PCR-confirmed SARS-CoV-2 infection or an uninfected control (not recorded which).

This clonotype has a count of ten or more. This rearrangement joins TRBV28 to TRBJ2-7; 9 bases map to TRBD1. The J segment lost 3 bases and the V segment lost 5 bases, leaving 8 bases of the junction unmatched. This CDR3 contains 15 residues. The germline V gene encodes CDR1 MDHEN and CDR2 SYDVKM. The CDR3 protein is CASSADRQGVYEQYF. For the CDR3, the DNA is TGTGCCAGCAGTGCCGATCGACAGGGGGTCTACGAGCAGTACTTC.

The V call is TRBV15, the J call TRBJ1-1; tentatively, D is TRBD1 (5 bases). The CDR3 loop spans 13 amino acids. V was cut by 3 bases and J by 11 bases, with 16 bases left in between. Germline V CDR1 and CDR2: LNHNV, YYDKDF (reference sequence). The CDR3, as DNA: TGTGCCACCAGCAGGGGCATGGGGCCGGGCGCTTTCTTT. This encodes CATSRGMGPGAFF.

In this sample, this clonotype turned up a few times. Here the CDR3 DNA reads TGTGCCAGCAGCTACCCCGGGACGCGTGCATCCTACGAGCAGTACTTC. Protein product: CASSYPGTRASYEQYF. The J gene is TRBJ2-7, the V gene TRBV28; D is possibly TRBD1 or TRBD2 (5 bases each). Germline V gene sequence: CDR1 MDHEN, CDR2 SYDVKM. The V end was cut by 6 bases, the J end by 1 base, with 19 bases between. CDR3 length: 16 amino acids.

This clonotype has ten or more counts. This chain joins TRBV6-2 or TRBV6-3 and TRBJ2-1; weak D call: TRBD2 (5 bases). From germline, CDR1 is MNHEY and CDR2 SVGEGT. Trimming removed 6 bases at V and 0 bases at J, with 9 bases between. This CDR3 region has 14 residues. CDR3 in DNA: TGTGCCAGCAGGACTACCTACTCCTACAATGAGCAGTTCTTC. As protein: CASRTTYSYNEQFF.

The chain employs TRBV9 and TRBJ2-3; 9 bases align to TRBD2. Germline-derived CDR1 and CDR2 are SGDLS and YYNGEE. The CDR3 spans 16 residues. V shed 0 bases and J 5 bases; nucleotides not matched to a gene: 7. CDR3 amino acids: CASSVVLAGSGDTQYF. The DNA for the CDR3 is TGTGCCAGCAGCGTAGTTCTAGCGGGGTCAGGAGATACGCAGTATTTT.

V and J are TRBV7-8 and TRBJ2-6; 9 bases line up with TRBD2. The CDR3 length is 16 residues. With V trimmed by 5 bases and J by 4 bases, 6 bases remained unmatched. Germline V gene data show CDR1 as SGHVS and CDR2 as FQNEAQ. The DNA of the CDR3 is TGTGCCAGCAGCCCCCAGAGCGGGAGGGGGGCCAACGTCCTGACTTTC. Protein: CASSPQSGRGANVLTF.

The chain employs TRBV27 and TRBJ2-3; D is unclear. Trimming removed 6 bases from V and 7 bases from J, with 14 bases in between. CDR1 is MNHEY, CDR2 SMNVEV, per germline (reference sequence). CDR3 length: 13 amino acids. CDR3 bases: TGTGCCAGCAGGGTTATGGGTTCAAATACGCAGTATTTT. Translation gives CASRVMGSNTQYF.

This clonotype was seen a handful of times. V is TRBV28 and J is TRBJ2-6; D gene uncertain. CDR1 MDHEN and CDR2 SYDVKM come from the germline V gene. This CDR3 contains 16 residues. V gave up 4 bases and J gave up 0 bases, with 10 bases separating them. For the CDR3, the DNA is TGTGCCAGCAGTTGGCTGCCGGGCTCTGGGGCCAACGTCCTGACTTTC. It codes for CASSWLPGSGANVLTF.

This clonotype was observed many times. The chain has TRBV5-5 and TRBJ2-1, with 9 bases aligning to TRBD2. Germline CDR1 SGHKS, CDR2 YYEKEE (reference sequence). The V and J ends lost 1 base and 3 bases, in that order; junction bases with no gene match: 5. The CDR3 is made up of 16 amino acids. The CDR3 nucleotides read TGTGCCAGCAGCTTGCATCCGCGGGGGGGCTACAATGAGCAGTTCTTC. It encodes CASSLHPRGGYNEQFF.

J is TRBJ1-1 and V is TRBV3-1; 8 nucleotides align to TRBD1. This CDR3 has 12 amino acids. Trimming took 6 bases from V and 9 from J; bases not matched to a gene: 6. Per the germline V gene, CDR1 is LGHDT and CDR2 is YNNKEL (reference sequence). CDR3 bases: TGTGCCAGCAGAGACGGACAGGGAAAAGCTTTCTTT. It encodes CASRDGQGKAFF.

This clonotype showed up many times. The J gene is TRBJ1-6, the V gene TRBV27; D call uncertain. Trimming took 7 bases from V and 5 from J, leaving 15 bases between them. CDR1 and CDR2 (germline): MNHEY, SMNVEV (reference sequence). The CDR3 totals 15 residues. The CDR3 DNA reads as TGTGCCAGCACGTTTCGCGGTGACGATAATTCACCCCTCCACTTT. Protein product: CASTFRGDDNSPLHF.

The chain combines TRBV29-1 with TRBJ2-7; the match to TRBD1 covers 8 bases. Trimming removed 6 bases from V and 4 bases from J; junction bases left unmatched: 8. CDR1 SQVTM and CDR2 ANQGSEA come from the germline V gene. The CDR3 totals 13 residues. The DNA of the CDR3 is TGCAGCGTCGTAGGACAGGGATATTACGAGCAGTACTTC. Translating gives CSVVGQGYYEQYF.

The sample holds a few counts of this clonotype. The chain links TRBV27 to TRBJ2-1; 12 bases agree with TRBD2. The CDR3 contains 17 residues. Germline assignment: CDR1 MNHEY and CDR2 SMNVEV (reference sequence). The ends lost 5 bases at V and 3 bases at J; junction bases unmatched: 8. The CDR3, as DNA: TGTGCCAGCAGTATGGCTAGCGGGGGGGCGGGCTACAATGAGCAGTTCTTC. It yields the protein CASSMASGGAGYNEQFF.

V usage is TRBV20-1 and J usage is TRBJ1-1, with D perhaps matching TRBD1 (6 bases). V was shortened by 6 bases and J by 1 base, with 9 bases between the two germline ends. This CDR3 has 12 residues. The germline CDR1 and CDR2 sequences are DFQATT and SNEGSKA (reference sequence). The CDR3 loop is CSAEGQNTEAFF. Here the CDR3 DNA reads TGCAGTGCAGAGGGACAGAACACTGAAGCTTTCTTT.

This clonotype was found many times. V and J are TRBV12-3 or TRBV12-4 and TRBJ1-1; TRBD1 matches 10 bases. V was clipped by 6 bases and J by 5 bases; unmatched bases: 6. CDR3 length equals 14 residues. CDR3 region: CASRRQGAGTEAFF. As DNA, the CDR3 is TGTGCCAGCAGGAGACAGGGGGCAGGGACTGAAGCTTTCTTT.

This clonotype was picked up a small number of times. The chain carries TRBV6-1 and TRBJ2-3, with 9 bases lining up with TRBD2. Germline loops: CDR1 MNHNS, CDR2 SASEGT. This CDR3 comprises 17 residues. Trimming took 3 bases from V and 0 from J; bases not matched to a gene: 7. CDR3 loop: CASSEVAGASSTDTQYF. CDR3 nucleotides: TGTGCCAGCAGTGAGGTAGCGGGGGCCTCTAGCACAGATACGCAGTATTTT.

The chain recombines TRBV7-2 with TRBJ2-1, with 7 bases lining up with TRBD2. CDR3 length: 16 amino acids. Germline CDR1 and CDR2: SGHTA and FQGNSA. The V gene end was trimmed by 3 bases and the J gene end by 2 bases; junction bases not matched to a gene: 7. The CDR3 DNA is TGTGCCAGCAGCTTGGCTAGCGGAGCTACCTACAATGAGCAGTTCTTC. This sequence encodes CASSLASGATYNEQFF.

This clonotype has a count of ten or more. The chain carries TRBV12-3 or TRBV12-4 and TRBJ1-6; 7 nucleotides match TRBD1. V lost 7 bases and J lost 9; bases outside the gene matches: 12. CDR3 length equals 15 residues. CDR3 DNA: TGTGCCAGCACCCGAGGGGGCGTCTCGGGTTCACCCCTCCACTTT. It is translated as CASTRGGVSGSPLHF.